This T cell receptor (beta chain) was captured by sequencing in a study of blood T cell repertoires in COVID-19 (dated by TCRdb to 2018 to 2020). About the full investigation: Samples from collaborators originated in the United States, Italy and Spain and spanned both the acute and convalescent phases of COVID-19. The material from the prospective study consisted of cDNA or gDNA derived from T cells, B-cell-depleted T cells, or PBMCs. The dataset comprised deeply sampled blood TCRbeta repertoires from subjects exposed to, actively infected with, or recovered from COVID-19. The repertoires were released in a freely available public database intended as a resource for research on the immune response to SARS-CoV-2. Samples were obtained from the ongoing ImmuneRACE study (first 160 participants) and from 1,254 subjects provided by 6 global collaborators. The sample metadata nearly always contained a de-identified subject ID, COVID-19 status, age in years and sex. Where available, HLA class I and class II types were obtained from metadata supplied by the sample provider rather than from assay-based typing.

The immunoSEQ Assay, a bias-controlled multiplex PCR, was used to amplify TCRbeta CDR3 regions from genomic DNA. For the original study's pipeline: The number of nucleated cells in each sample was estimated by amplification of reference gene primers within the assay. To quantify the absolute abundance of each unique TCRbeta CDR3 rearrangement, sequence reads were collapsed and filtered. For each sample, productive Simpson clonality was calculated by taking the square root of Simpson's diversity index across productive rearrangements. TCRdb provides this immuneACCESS table in a form limited to in-frame rearrangements. Some clones are lacking; in checked studies, under half of them reflect an unresolved V gene, and why the rest are absent is not known. The V and J calls and clone size are taken from that table; D and trimming were inferred from the DNA. The sample yields around 150,000 clones; 75% to 80% were counted once. The top ten constitute around 2.9% of the sample.

A word on this clone: Its antigen specificity is not known. No per-base quality is available; no much larger clone lies one base away.

Participants in the prospective study were enrolled through a virtual design, were aged roughly 18 to 100 years, and lived in 24 United States geographic areas. To assign participants to cohorts, the prospective study relied on clinical history that participants themselves reported in a screening survey and a study questionnaire. Recovered participants in ImmuneRACE Cohort 3 were defined by two consecutive negative NP/OP PCR tests, clearance by a healthcare professional, or resolution of symptoms. In the prospective study, mobile phlebotomists collected whole blood, serum and a nasopharyngeal or oropharyngeal swab from each participant. Over a roughly 2-month period, participants in the prospective study had the option of providing additional blood draws and questionnaires. Before DNA extraction, blood samples from the prospective study were shipped at room temperature or frozen. On the study overall, not on this receptor specifically: The quantity of clinical and demographic metadata differed by source and by participant and was supplied without curation.

The germline V gene specifies SQVTM as CDR1 and ANQGSEA as CDR2. Germline trimming: 6 bases from V, 2 bases from J; junction bases outside gene matches: 4. The CDR3 holds 13 amino acids from the cysteine to the phenylalanine. The kept DNA is CDR3 alone, 39 bases in frame from the first base. The sequence came from a woman in her fifties or sixties who had recovered from COVID-19. In this chain, TRBV29-1 is recombined with TRBJ2-5, with 9 bases matching TRBD2. The sequenced sample was PBMCs or T cells enriched from blood (not recorded which). At the DNA level, the sequence is TGCAGCGTAGCGGGGGGCCCACAAGAGACCCAGTACTTC. The translation is CSVAGGPQETQYF.